Included here is one T cell receptor (beta chain) sequence, with context. Its antigen is as yet unknown. The source of the sample is a study of siplizumab effects on memory and regulatory T cells. Broader study findings: A naive or memory phenotype could not be assigned to roughly 80-95% of the proliferating CD4+ or CD8+ clones. Siplizumab produced a significant reduction in alloreactive sequences that were traceable to unstimulated CD4+ memory cells. It seemed that naive T cells were more diverse than memory cells and were major contributors to the alloresponse.

Repertoires were generated with immunoSEQ multiplex PCR, while TCRdb's copy carries only in-frame clones and drops some. This sample has approximately 75,000 clones, with 93% found just once. The CDR3 totals 15 residues. From germline, CDR1 is MGHRA and CDR2 YSYEKL. The V end was cut by 4 bases, the J end by 2 bases, with 12 bases between. Sequencing used CD8+ T cells sorted from blood. This clonotype originated in a human donor in good health. The chain carries TRBV4-1 and TRBJ1-3; a possible D gene is TRBD1 (6 bases). CDR3 coding DNA: TGCGCCAGCAGCCCCATTTCAGGGGCTGGAAACACCATATATTTT. This codes for CASSPISGAGNTIYF.